These T cell receptor beta chains were read from a single sample in a study of type 1 and type 2 diabetes patients. TCRdb analysed the multiplex PCR reads with MiXCR anew, one entry per CDR3 protein. This sample has around 300,000 distinct CDR3 sequences, with more than 40% found just once. Material for sequencing was peripheral blood mononuclear cells (PBMCs). These receptor sequences come from a man aged 18 to 30 with type 2 diabetes. CDR3s include the opening cysteine and the closing phenylalanine or tryptophan. The order of the fields is D gene, clone size, V gene, J gene, CDR3 protein, CDR3 DNA. D genes are given only for firm matches. The listing skips clone size in some rows; elsewhere it reads once, few, many or a size class.

d_call: TRBD2; clone_size: -; v_call: TRBV6-4; j_call: TRBJ2-3; cdr3_aa: CASSESGGGPTDTQYF; cdr3_nt: TGTGCCAGCAGTGAATCCGGCGGGGGGCCCACAGATACGCAGTATTTT
d_call: -; clone_size: few; v_call: TRBV2; j_call: TRBJ2-5; cdr3_aa: CASSVWGKETQYF; cdr3_nt: TGTGCCAGCAGTGTGTGGGGAAAGGAGACCCAGTACTTC
d_call: TRBD2; clone_size: few; v_call: TRBV27; j_call: TRBJ2-7; cdr3_aa: CASRLAGLGGGYEQYF; cdr3_nt: TGTGCCAGCAGACTAGCGGGGCTCGGAGGAGGCTACGAGCAGTACTTC
d_call: -; clone_size: -; v_call: TRBV11-2; j_call: TRBJ1-6; cdr3_aa: CASSSKPDRLPLHF; cdr3_nt: TGTGCCAGCAGCTCAAAACCCGACAGACTCCCCCTCCACTTT
d_call: -; clone_size: -; v_call: TRBV20-1; j_call: TRBJ1-1; cdr3_aa: CSAEGMMGTEAFF; cdr3_nt: TGCAGTGCTGAAGGGATGATGGGGACTGAAGCTTTCTTT
d_call: -; clone_size: -; v_call: TRBV12-3/TRBV12-4; j_call: TRBJ2-1; cdr3_aa: CASRRDSYNEQFF; cdr3_nt: TGTGCCAGCAGGCGTGACAGCTACAATGAGCAGTTCTTC
d_call: -; clone_size: -; v_call: TRBV27; j_call: TRBJ1-1; cdr3_aa: CASSWGMTAMNTEAFF; cdr3_nt: TGTGCCAGCAGCTGGGGAATGACAGCAATGAACACTGAAGCTTTCTTT
d_call: -; clone_size: few; v_call: TRBV11-2; j_call: TRBJ2-5; cdr3_aa: CASSPGSVSWTIETQYF; cdr3_nt: TGTGCCAGCAGCCCCGGATCGGTCTCATGGACAATAGAGACCCAGTACTTC
d_call: -; clone_size: -; v_call: TRBV25-1; j_call: TRBJ2-7; cdr3_aa: CASSGRFASSYNEQYF; cdr3_nt: TGTGCCAGCAGTGGGAGGTTCGCTAGCTCCTACAATGAGCAGTACTTC
d_call: -; clone_size: few; v_call: TRBV20-1; j_call: TRBJ1-3; cdr3_aa: CSARDFKGKDSGNTIYF; cdr3_nt: TGCAGTGCTAGAGATTTCAAGGGGAAGGACTCTGGAAACACCATATATTTT
d_call: -; clone_size: once; v_call: TRBV12-3/TRBV12-4; j_call: TRBJ1-1; cdr3_aa: CASSLARTEAFF; cdr3_nt: TGTGCCAGCAGTTTAGCCCGAACTGAAGCTTTCTTT
d_call: -; clone_size: -; v_call: TRBV12-3/TRBV12-4; j_call: TRBJ2-6; cdr3_aa: CASRGMTSGANVLTF; cdr3_nt: TGTGCCAGCAGGGGGATGACCTCTGGGGCCAACGTCCTGACTTTC
d_call: TRBD1; clone_size: many; v_call: TRBV10-3; j_call: TRBJ2-7; cdr3_aa: CAISFDRGPYEQYF; cdr3_nt: TGTGCCATCAGCTTCGACAGGGGCCCCTACGAGCAGTACTTC
d_call: -; clone_size: few; v_call: TRBV15; j_call: TRBJ1-4; cdr3_aa: CATSPNRNSATNEKLFF; cdr3_nt: TGTGCCACCAGCCCTAACCGAAACTCCGCAACTAATGAAAAACTGTTTTTT
d_call: -; clone_size: -; v_call: TRBV19; j_call: TRBJ1-2; cdr3_aa: CASRRTAGGAGYTF; cdr3_nt: TGTGCCAGTAGGAGAACAGCCGGTGGGGCTGGCTACACCTTC
d_call: -; clone_size: few; v_call: TRBV29-1; j_call: TRBJ2-1; cdr3_aa: CSADGNEQFF; cdr3_nt: TGCAGCGCCGACGGCAATGAGCAGTTCTTC
d_call: -; clone_size: -; v_call: TRBV7-6; j_call: TRBJ2-1; cdr3_aa: CASSPVNPNEQFF; cdr3_nt: TGTGCCAGCAGCCCAGTGAACCCCAATGAGCAGTTCTTC
d_call: TRBD2; clone_size: once; v_call: TRBV2; j_call: TRBJ2-5; cdr3_aa: CASSEGLARGETQYF; cdr3_nt: TGTGCCAGCAGTGAGGGACTAGCTCGGGGAGAGACCCAGTACTTC
d_call: -; clone_size: -; v_call: TRBV18; j_call: TRBJ1-4; cdr3_aa: CASSPLEGQHEKLFF; cdr3_nt: TGTGCCAGCTCACCCCTGGAGGGGCAGCATGAAAAACTGTTTTTT
d_call: -; clone_size: -; v_call: TRBV19; j_call: TRBJ2-3; cdr3_aa: CASSEVPGGDTQYF; cdr3_nt: TGTGCCAGTAGTGAAGTTCCAGGGGGGGATACGCAGTATTTT
d_call: -; clone_size: few; v_call: TRBV29-1; j_call: TRBJ2-7; cdr3_aa: CSVDTGQRQYF; cdr3_nt: TGCAGCGTTGACACAGGCCAAAGGCAGTACTTC
d_call: TRBD2; clone_size: -; v_call: TRBV10-3; j_call: TRBJ2-2; cdr3_aa: CASSEGGGRTGELFF; cdr3_nt: TGTGCCAGCAGTGAGGGCGGGGGGCGCACCGGGGAGCTGTTTTTT
d_call: TRBD1; clone_size: few; v_call: TRBV7-2; j_call: TRBJ2-1; cdr3_aa: CASSLVGRDRGVDEQFF; cdr3_nt: TGTGCCAGCAGCTTAGTGGGTCGGGACAGGGGAGTCGATGAGCAGTTCTTC
d_call: TRBD1; clone_size: -; v_call: TRBV20-1; j_call: TRBJ1-1; cdr3_aa: CSAPRQGRSEAFF; cdr3_nt: TGCAGTGCCCCGAGACAGGGGAGATCTGAAGCTTTCTTT
d_call: -; clone_size: -; v_call: TRBV19; j_call: TRBJ1-1; cdr3_aa: CASSIGGGRTEAFF; cdr3_nt: TGTGCCAGTAGTATTGGAGGGGGACGGACTGAAGCTTTCTTT
d_call: -; clone_size: -; v_call: TRBV30; j_call: TRBJ1-2; cdr3_aa: CASSFQGNYGYTF; cdr3_nt: TGTGCCAGCAGCTTCCAGGGGAACTATGGCTACACCTTC
d_call: TRBD1; clone_size: -; v_call: TRBV7-2; j_call: TRBJ2-3; cdr3_aa: CASARDSSTDTQYF; cdr3_nt: TGTGCCAGCGCCCGGGACAGTAGCACAGATACGCAGTATTTT
d_call: -; clone_size: -; v_call: TRBV7-2; j_call: TRBJ2-7; cdr3_aa: CASSRDGGGQYF; cdr3_nt: TGTGCCAGCAGTCGAGACGGGGGAGGGCAGTACTTC
d_call: -; clone_size: -; v_call: TRBV20-1; j_call: TRBJ1-4; cdr3_aa: CSAKPTAGKLFF; cdr3_nt: TGCAGTGCTAAACCTACAGCGGGAAAACTGTTTTTT
d_call: -; clone_size: -; v_call: TRBV20-1; j_call: TRBJ2-7; cdr3_aa: CSARGGRAYEQYF; cdr3_nt: TGCAGTGCTAGGGGGGGCAGGGCCTACGAGCAGTACTTC
d_call: TRBD2; clone_size: few; v_call: TRBV6-6; j_call: TRBJ2-2; cdr3_aa: CASSWEPGAGVPGELFF; cdr3_nt: TGTGCCAGCAGTTGGGAGCCTGGAGCGGGAGTCCCCGGGGAGCTGTTTTTT
d_call: TRBD1; clone_size: -; v_call: TRBV19; j_call: TRBJ2-2; cdr3_aa: CASSTKGQGIGVDGELFF; cdr3_nt: TGTGCCAGTAGTACCAAGGGACAGGGGATTGGGGTGGACGGGGAGCTGTTTTTT
d_call: TRBD1; clone_size: -; v_call: TRBV19; j_call: TRBJ2-3; cdr3_aa: CASSTSGTATSGTDAQYF; cdr3_nt: TGTGCCAGTAGTACCAGTGGGACAGCCACTTCTGGCACAGATGCGCAGTATTTT
d_call: -; clone_size: few; v_call: TRBV10-3; j_call: TRBJ1-2; cdr3_aa: CAISDVGAYGYTF; cdr3_nt: TGTGCCATCAGTGATGTGGGCGCCTATGGCTACACCTTC
d_call: TRBD1; clone_size: -; v_call: TRBV3-1; j_call: TRBJ2-7; cdr3_aa: CASQGDYEQYF; cdr3_nt: TGTGCCTCACAGGGGGACTACGAGCAGTACTTC
d_call: TRBD1; clone_size: many; v_call: TRBV15; j_call: TRBJ2-6; cdr3_aa: CATNRDRAGANVLTF; cdr3_nt: TGTGCCACCAACCGGGACAGGGCCGGGGCCAACGTCCTGACTTTC
d_call: TRBD1; clone_size: few; v_call: TRBV10-1; j_call: TRBJ2-7; cdr3_aa: CASMERQGAHEQYF; cdr3_nt: TGCGCCAGCATGGAGCGACAGGGAGCCCACGAGCAGTACTTC
d_call: -; clone_size: -; v_call: TRBV5-1; j_call: TRBJ2-7; cdr3_aa: CASSLLGTLPYEQYF; cdr3_nt: TGCGCCAGCAGCTTGCTCGGGACCCTGCCTTACGAGCAGTACTTC